The clone carrying this TCR beta chain was seen a handful of times. The sample belongs to a study of early T cells in non-severe SARS-CoV-2 infection. TCRdb processed the 5' RACE reads anew with MiXCR; each CDR3 protein has one entry. The sample carries under 60,000 distinct CDR3 sequences, roughly a tenth recorded once. The CDR3 covers 17 residues. Germline V lookup: CDR1 SGHRS, CDR2 YFSETQ. Trimming pared 0 bases from V and 0 bases from J, leaving 14 bases between. The starting material was whole blood, obtained at baseline. The rearrangement joins TRBV5-1 to TRBJ2-3, with D perhaps TRBD1 (6 bases). This clonotype originated in an adult who was a healthcare worker with PCR-confirmed SARS-CoV-2 infection or an uninfected control (not recorded which). The CDR3, as DNA: TGCGCCAGCAGCTTGGCCTTGGCAGGGGCTAGCACAGATACGCAGTATTTT. It translates to CASSLALAGASTDTQYF.